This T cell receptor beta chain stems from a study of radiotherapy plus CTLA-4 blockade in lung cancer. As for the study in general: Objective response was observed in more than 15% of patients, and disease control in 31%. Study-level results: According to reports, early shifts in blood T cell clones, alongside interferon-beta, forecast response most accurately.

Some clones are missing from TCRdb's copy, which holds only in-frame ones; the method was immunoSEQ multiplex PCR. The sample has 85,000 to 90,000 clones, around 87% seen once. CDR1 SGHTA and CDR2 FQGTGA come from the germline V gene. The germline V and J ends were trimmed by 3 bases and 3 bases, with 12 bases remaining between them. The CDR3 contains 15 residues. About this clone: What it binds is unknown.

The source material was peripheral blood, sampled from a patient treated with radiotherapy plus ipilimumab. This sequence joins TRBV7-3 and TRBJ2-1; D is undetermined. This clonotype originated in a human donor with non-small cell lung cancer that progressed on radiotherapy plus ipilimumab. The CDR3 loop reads CASSLQLGYYNEQFF. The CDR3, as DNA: TGTGCCAGCAGCTTGCAATTGGGCTACTACAATGAGCAGTTCTTC.